The T cell receptor beta chain under discussion was sequenced for a study of blood T cell repertoires in COVID-19. Study-wide context: Sources were T cells, B-cell-depleted T cells, or PBMCs; the material itself was cDNA or gDNA.

There are 16 residues in the CDR3. V lost 4 bases and J lost 2; bases outside the gene matches: 7. Per germline, CDR1 SGHRS and CDR2 YFSETQ. In the original analysis: Scientists estimated how many nucleated cells there were by amplifying reference gene primers. Libraries were prepared by immunoSEQ multiplex PCR; TCRdb keeps only in-frame clonotypes and omits some of them. D and trimming come from the DNA, and the V and J calls and clone size come from that table. The sample lists 100,000 to 150,000 clones, approximately 87% occurring once. The specimen sequenced was peripheral blood. The sequence was collected from a woman aged 55-69 years with acute or convalescent COVID-19. J is TRBJ2-3 and V is TRBV5-1; TRBD2 aligns across 10 bases. This chain's CDR3 is CASSQILAGATDTQYF. The CDR3 DNA is TGCGCCAGCAGCCAGATCCTAGCGGGAGCCACAGATACGCAGTATTTT.